This TCR beta chain was captured by sequencing in a study of T cell responses to AZD1222 COVID-19 vaccine. A word on this clone: As yet, its antigen is unknown.

Data came from immunoSEQ multiplex PCR; TCRdb stores just in-frame clones and leaves some out. Among about 59,000 clones listed, roughly 88% were seen once. Trimming pared 5 bases from V and 0 bases from J, leaving 11 bases between. This CDR3 is built from 16 residues. CDR1 is SGHAT and CDR2 is FQNNGV in the germline V gene. Findings and limits, study-wide: Spike was spanned by vaccine-associated CD4 TCRs, which were dominant at 160-218 and 743-854.

The input for sequencing was peripheral blood, taken on day 0 of AZD1222 vaccination. The sequence derives from an adult in good health. The V and J genes are TRBV11-2 and TRBJ2-6, with D perhaps matching TRBD1 or TRBD2 (5 bases each). CDR3 nucleotide sequence: TGTGCCAGCAGCCCAGCCGGGACCTCTGGGGCCAACGTCCTGACTTTC. Encoded protein: CASSPAGTSGANVLTF.